The 11 T cell receptor beta chains below come from one sample, sequenced in a study of OX40 agonist ivuxolimab in advanced cancers. Measured with immunoSEQ multiplex PCR; TCRdb has only the in-frame clones, and not every one. Counted here are 71,000 or so clones, 80% occurring once; the ten biggest clones make up 8.2%. The input for sequencing was CD4+ or CD8+ T cells sorted from blood, taken in a trial of the OX40 agonist ivuxolimab. The receptors derive from an adult with an advanced solid tumor such as melanoma, head and neck, liver or kidney cancer.

The CDR3 is CASSTSGTGDQGLQETQYF. In DNA, the CDR3 is TGTGCCAGTAGTACTTCCGGGACAGGGGACCAAGGCCTCCAAGAGACCCAGTACTTC. This chain uses TRBV19 with TRBJ2-5; TRBD1 matches 10 bases. V dropped 4 bases and J dropped 1; count of bases not matched to a gene: 15. CDR1 LNHDA and CDR2 SQIVND come from the germline V gene (reference sequence). This CDR3 has 19 residues.

The V and J genes are TRBV7-3 and TRBJ2-5; 8 bases map to TRBD1. This CDR3 contains 15 residues. Germline CDR1 SGHTA, CDR2 FQGTGA. V gave up 1 base and J gave up 2 bases; unmatched junction bases: 3. The DNA for the CDR3 is TGTGCCAGCAGCTTAAGTGGGACAGGTCAAGAGACCCAGTACTTC. This encodes CASSLSGTGQETQYF.

V is TRBV7-2 and J is TRBJ2-3, with D uncertain. The CDR3 covers 14 residues. V was cut by 2 bases and J by 6 bases, with 12 bases left in between. Germline CDR1 SGHTA, CDR2 FQGNSA. CDR3 loop: CASSLLSVLDTQYF. CDR3 DNA sequence: TGTGCCAGCAGCTTACTATCCGTCCTGGATACGCAGTATTTT.

V is TRBV6-1 and J is TRBJ1-4; no clear D. V lost 4 bases and J 12 bases, leaving 6 bases between the germline ends. Per germline, CDR1 MNHNS and CDR2 SASEGT. This CDR3 region has 10 residues. The CDR3 DNA follows: TGTGCCAGCAGTGGGTTGGAACTGTTTTTT. Residues: CASSGLELFF.

CDR3 protein: CSVGIGPATNEKLFF. CDR3 sequence (DNA): TGCAGCGTGGGTATTGGCCCCGCAACTAATGAAAAACTGTTTTTT. The chain has TRBV29-1 and TRBJ1-4; D gene uncertain. The germline V and J ends were trimmed by 6 bases and 0 bases, with 14 bases remaining between them. Germline assignment: CDR1 SQVTM and CDR2 ANQGSEA. The CDR3 contains 15 residues.

This clone was picked up one time. The rearrangement uses TRBV5-1 and TRBJ2-2; D not resolved. The CDR3 extends over 15 amino acids. Trimming cost V 2 bases and J 0 bases, with 8 bases left between them. The germline V gene has CDR1 SGHRS and CDR2 YFSETQ. The CDR3 DNA sequence: TGCGCCAGCAGCTTTCTGGTATCGAACACCGGGGAGCTGTTTTTT. It specifies CASSFLVSNTGELFF.

The CDR3 DNA is TGTGCCAGCAGCTTTCTAATAGGGGACAACTACGGGGAGCTGTTTTTT. Encoded protein: CASSFLIGDNYGELFF. J is TRBJ2-2 and V is TRBV5-6; the D gene is possibly TRBD1 (6 bases). From germline, CDR1 is SGHDT and CDR2 YYEEEE. V dropped 2 bases and J dropped 7 bases, with 18 bases sitting between them. The CDR3 runs 16 residues. Using reference TRBV5-6 and TRBJ2-2 for the parts outside the CDR3, the full variable domain is DAGVTQSPTHLIKTRGQQVTLRCSPKSGHDTVSWYQQALGQGPQFIFQYYEEEERQRGNFPDRFSGHQFPNYSSELNVNALLLGDSALYLCASSFLIGDNYGELFFGEGSRLTVL.

The chain couples TRBV7-2 to TRBJ1-2, with D possibly TRBD1 on 5 matching bases. CDR3 length: 15 residues. The V end lost 1 base, the J end lost 10 bases, and 19 bases lay between the germline ends. Germline values: CDR1 SGHTA, CDR2 FQGNSA. CDR3 DNA: TGTGCCAGCAGCTTAGAGCACCAGGGTCCCCTTGACTACACCTTC. It is translated as CASSLEHQGPLDYTF.

The chain recombines TRBV4-2 with TRBJ2-3, with D possibly TRBD1 on 6 matching bases. The germline V and J ends were trimmed by 1 base and 5 bases, with 22 bases remaining between them. The CDR3 has 18 residues. Looked up from germline, CDR1 is LGHNA and CDR2 is YNFKEQ. CDR3 sequence reads: CASSQVGRGAGVKDTQYF. The DNA for the CDR3 is TGTGCCAGCAGCCAAGTAGGCCGAGGGGCAGGGGTGAAAGATACGCAGTATTTT.

The chain is built from TRBV6-5 and TRBJ2-7, with TRBD1 matching over 9 bases. Germline V gene sequence: CDR1 MNHEY, CDR2 SVGAGI. Trimming removed 6 bases from V and 2 bases from J; junction bases left unmatched: 8. This CDR3 contains 15 residues. CDR3: CASREPGQGTYEQYF. CDR3 coding DNA: TGTGCCAGCAGAGAGCCGGGACAGGGCACCTACGAGCAGTACTTC.

This clone was seen more than once but under ten times. V gene TRBV29-1 combines with J gene TRBJ2-2; tentatively, D is TRBD1 (5 bases). Germline-derived CDR1 and CDR2 are SQVTM and ANQGSEA. Trimming pared 3 bases from V and 3 bases from J, leaving 5 bases between. The CDR3 has 12 amino acids. The CDR3 spells CSVDRDTGELFF. The CDR3 DNA follows: TGCAGCGTTGACAGGGACACCGGGGAGCTGTTTTTT.